These 10 T cell receptor beta chains were sequenced from one sample in a study of OX40 agonist ivuxolimab in advanced cancers. Receptor amplification or capture employed the immunoSEQ multiplex PCR assay. TCRdb stores this immuneACCESS table with in-frame sequences only. Part of the clones is absent; in the studies checked, under half of the shortfall reflects unresolved V genes, and no reason is known for the rest. The sample has some 100,000 clones on record, less than 90% of them singletons. About 0.82% of the sample is held by the ten biggest clonotypes. This sample comprised CD4+ or CD8+ T cells sorted from blood, obtained in a trial of the OX40 agonist ivuxolimab. These receptors all stem from an adult with an advanced solid tumor such as melanoma, head and neck, liver or kidney cancer.

This sequence joins TRBV6-1 and TRBJ2-7; D is ambiguous. The CDR3 length is 11 residues. Germline CDR1 MNHNS, CDR2 SASEGT. The germline V and J ends were trimmed by 3 bases and 4 bases, with 4 bases remaining between them. As DNA, the CDR3 is TGTGCCAGCAGTGACGGGTACGAGCAGTACTTC. Protein: CASSDGYEQYF.

The chain carries TRBV11-2 and TRBJ2-7, with 10 bases aligning to TRBD2. This CDR3 contains 15 residues. The V segment lost 4 bases and the J segment 2 bases; nucleotides outside the gene matches: 5. CDR1 is SGHAT, CDR2 FQNNGV, per germline. The CDR3 DNA is TGTGCCAGCAGCTCCTTAACTAGCGGGACCTACGAGCAGTACGTC. This translates into CASSSLTSGTYEQYV.

The J gene is TRBJ2-2, the V gene TRBV4-2; D is undetermined. Germline CDR1 reads LGHNA; CDR2 reads YNFKEQ. Trimming removed 3 bases from V and 1 base from J, with 3 bases in between. The CDR3 contains 13 residues. Here the CDR3 DNA reads TGTGCCAGCAGCCAGGAGAACACCGGGGAGCTGTTTTTT. It specifies CASSQENTGELFF.

The rearrangement joins TRBV5-1 to TRBJ2-1, with 9 bases lining up with TRBD2. CDR3 size: 16 residues. V lost 4 bases to trimming and J lost 9 bases; unmatched junction nucleotides: 14. Germline V lookup: CDR1 SGHRS, CDR2 YFSETQ. For the CDR3, the DNA is TGCGCCAGCAGCGCGACCGGGACTAGCATAACCCGTGAGCAGTTCTTC. Its translation is CASSATGTSITREQFF.

The genes are TRBV28 and TRBJ1-5; tentatively, D is TRBD1 (6 bases). CDR1 and CDR2 (germline): MDHEN, SYDVKM. The CDR3 covers 17 residues. V was pared by 4 bases and J by 0 bases, with 16 bases between. CDR3 loop: CASSSGTGGNSNQPQHF. In DNA, the CDR3 is TGTGCCAGCAGTTCAGGGACGGGGGGCAATAGCAATCAGCCCCAGCATTTT.

This sequence joins TRBV7-6 and TRBJ1-1; 10 bases map to TRBD1. The CDR3 sequence is 16 residues long. V lost 4 bases to trimming and J lost 3 bases; unmatched junction nucleotides: 8. Germline V gives CDR1 SGHVS, CDR2 FNYEAQ. The CDR3 coding sequence is TGTGCCAGCAGCTCGGACAGGGGGAGGCGTCACACTGAAGCTTTCTTT. Amino acids: CASSSDRGRRHTEAFF.

The V call is TRBV4-2, the J call TRBJ2-3; D may be TRBD2 (6 bases). The CDR3 is 14 amino acids. Germline V lookup: CDR1 LGHNA, CDR2 YNFKEQ. V dropped 1 base and J dropped 4 bases, with 9 bases sitting between them. DNA for the CDR3: TGTGCCAGCAGCCAAGCGGGAGACGCAGATACGCAGTATTTT. Residues: CASSQAGDADTQYF.

The V and J genes are TRBV11-1 and TRBJ2-6; possible D gene TRBD1, 6 bases. V shed 5 bases and J shed 3 bases, with 11 bases lying between them. The CDR3 totals 15 residues. CDR1 is SGHAT, CDR2 FQDESV, per germline (reference sequence). CDR3 coding DNA: TGTGCCAGCAGCCCCCAGGGGTTTGGGGCCAACGTCCTGACTTTC. Translating gives CASSPQGFGANVLTF.

The chain employs TRBV2 and TRBJ1-2; D remains ambiguous. The germline V gene has CDR1 SNHLY and CDR2 FYNNEI. V was clipped by 11 bases and J by 8 bases, with 12 bases between them. The CDR3 is made up of 10 amino acids. Here the CDR3 DNA reads TGTGCCTACACTACGAGCGGCTACACCTTC. Amino acid sequence: CAYTTSGYTF.

The genes are TRBV20-1 and TRBJ1-2, with D possibly TRBD1 on 5 matching bases. The CDR3 has 10 amino acids. V dropped 4 bases and J dropped 8 bases, with 8 bases sitting between them. Germline values: CDR1 DFQATT, CDR2 SNEGSKA (reference sequence). CDR3 residues: CSAKNRGYTF. The CDR3 bases are TGCAGTGCTAAAAACAGGGGCTACACCTTC.